The T cell receptor (beta chain) under discussion was sequenced for a study of cytomegalovirus exposure and HLA in healthy donors. Healthy bone marrow donors formed the donor group. PCR involved 60 Vbeta and 13 Jbeta primers. Clones were sequenced by immunoSEQ multiplex PCR, and TCRdb holds only the in-frame ones, with some missing. This table holds under 130,000 clones, about 83% found once. CDR1 is MNHNS, CDR2 SASEGT, per germline. The CDR3 spans 15 residues. V lost 0 bases, J lost 7 bases, and 13 bases lay in between. The receptor comes from a female donor in good health and CMV-seropositive. Sequencing was carried out using PBMCs. The V and J genes are TRBV6-1 and TRBJ2-1; no clear D gene. CDR3 amino acids: CASSEAQSGFNEQFF. Here the CDR3 DNA reads TGTGCCAGCAGTGAAGCGCAGTCAGGATTTAATGAGCAGTTCTTC.